Each of the 4 T cell receptor beta chains below was sequenced from the same sample in a study of beta chain features in type 1 diabetes. Reverse transcription of all isolated RNA meant that expressed TCRB transcripts were sequenced. Libraries were prepared by immunoSEQ multiplex PCR; TCRdb keeps only in-frame clonotypes and omits some of them. This sample carries 400,000 to 450,000 clones, approximately 15% of them seen once, and the ten largest clones take approximately 0.038%. The source material was naive CD4+ T cells from blood. These receptors were taken from a man aged 25-45 years in good health.

The chain recombines TRBV7-9 with TRBJ2-3; D possibly corresponds to TRBD1 (6 bases). The V end was cut by 3 bases, the J end by 7 bases, with 20 bases between. CDR1 SEHNR and CDR2 FQNEAQ come from the germline V gene (reference sequence). The CDR3 has 16 residues. CDR3 residues: CASSFKGRQVPHTQYF. Here the CDR3 DNA reads TGTGCCAGCAGCTTCAAGGGACGACAGGTTCCACATACGCAGTATTTT. Full variable domain (remainder filled in from reference TRBV7-9 and TRBJ2-3): DTGVSQNPRHKITKRGQNVTFRCDPISEHNRLYWYRQTLGQGPEFLTYFQNEAQLEKSRLLSDRFSAERPKGSFSTLEIQRTEQGDSAMYLCASSFKGRQVPHTQYFGPGTRLTVL.

This clone was observed a handful of times. The DNA of the CDR3 is TGTGCCAGCAGTTACTCGGGGACTCCTTCCTACGAGCAGTACTTC. It yields the protein CASSYSGTPSYEQYF. The chain joins TRBV6-5 to TRBJ2-7; a weak D match, TRBD2 (6 bases). CDR1 and CDR2 from the germline V gene are MNHEY and SVGAGI. There are 15 residues in the CDR3. V was cut by 0 bases and J by 1 base, with 10 bases left in between.

The chain carries TRBV27 and TRBJ2-3, with D hard to call. With 4 bases removed from V and 7 bases from J, the gap between germline ends came to 6 bases. The CDR3 length is 11 residues. CDR1 MNHEY and CDR2 SMNVEV come from the germline V gene (reference sequence). CDR3 nucleotide sequence: TGTGCCAGCAGTTCTTTTAATACGCAGTATTTT. Its protein is CASSSFNTQYF.

CDR3 nucleotide sequence: TGCGCCAGCAGTCAACCTAGCGGCTCCTACAATGAGCAGTTCTTC. Its translation: CASSQPSGSYNEQFF. J is TRBJ2-1 and V is TRBV23-1; 7 bases line up with TRBD2. TRBV23-1 is an open reading frame, and its role is uncertain. The V and J ends lost 2 bases and 0 bases, in that order; junction bases with no gene match: 1. The CDR3 contains 15 residues.